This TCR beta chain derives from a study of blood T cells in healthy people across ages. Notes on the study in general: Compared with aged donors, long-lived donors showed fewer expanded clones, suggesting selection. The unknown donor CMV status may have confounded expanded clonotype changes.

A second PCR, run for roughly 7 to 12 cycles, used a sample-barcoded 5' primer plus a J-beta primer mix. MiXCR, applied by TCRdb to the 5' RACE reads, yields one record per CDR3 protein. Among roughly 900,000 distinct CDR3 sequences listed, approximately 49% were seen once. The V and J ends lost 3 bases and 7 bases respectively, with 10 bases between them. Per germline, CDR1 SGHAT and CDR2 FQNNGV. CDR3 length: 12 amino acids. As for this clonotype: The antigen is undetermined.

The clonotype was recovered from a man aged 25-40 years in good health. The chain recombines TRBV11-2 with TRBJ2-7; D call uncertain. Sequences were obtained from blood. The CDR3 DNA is TGTGCCAGCAGCTTCGTATTGAATGAGCAGTACTTC. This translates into CASSFVLNEQYF.